The rows below give T cell receptor beta chains drawn from one sample of a study of graft-versus-host responses after intestinal transplantation. Which antigens these TCRs recognize remains unknown. Assay: immunoSEQ multiplex PCR; the TCRdb copy retains only in-frame clones and omits some. The repertoire holds 90,000 to 150,000 clones, with roughly 91% as singletons. The material sequenced was unstimulated CD4+ T cells sorted from spleen or lymph node cells, taken before intestinal transplant. Receptors were obtained from a human donor who received an intestinal transplant. CDR3s include the opening cysteine and the closing phenylalanine or tryptophan. D genes are given only for firm matches. Some rows mark clone size as missing; the rest say once, few, many or name a class of expanded clone.

TRBJ2-7 | 13 | . | . | TRBV11-2 | CASSPPPPGEQYF | TGTGCCAGCAGCCCGCCCCCCCCAGGGGAGCAGTACTTC
TRBJ2-2 | 14 | TRBD2 | . | TRBV7-9 | CASSRLADTGELFF | TGTGCCAGCAGCCGACTAGCGGACACCGGGGAGCTGTTTTTT
TRBJ1-1 | 13 | . | . | TRBV2 | CASSEVRAEEAFF | TGTGCCAGCAGTGAAGTAAGGGCAGAGGAAGCTTTCTTT
TRBJ2-7 | 17 | TRBD2 | . | TRBV25-1 | CASSPLRSGSMSYEQYF | TGTGCCAGCAGTCCTCTCCGGAGCGGGAGTATGTCCTACGAGCAGTACTTC
TRBJ2-1 | 15 | TRBD2 | . | TRBV29-1 | CSVVLAGTTYNEQFF | TGCAGCGTTGTCCTAGCGGGAACCACTTACAATGAGCAGTTCTTC
TRBJ2-1 | 13 | . | . | TRBV6-5 | CASSYRLADEQFF | TGTGCCAGCAGTTACCGGCTAGCCGATGAGCAGTTCTTC
TRBJ2-5 | 14 | . | . | TRBV9 | CASSVQGGQETQYF | TGTGCCAGCAGCGTACAGGGGGGCCAAGAGACCCAGTACTTC
TRBJ2-2 | 19 | . | . | TRBV28 | CASGVGPSGKLLNTGELFF | TGTGCCAGTGGGGTGGGCCCCAGCGGCAAACTACTGAACACCGGGGAGCTGTTTTTT
TRBJ2-1 | 16 | TRBD2 | . | TRBV10-3 | CAISLVLAGNYNEQFF | TGTGCCATCAGTCTCGTACTAGCGGGGAATTACAATGAGCAGTTCTTC
TRBJ2-7 | 11 | . | . | TRBV29-1 | CSVPGLDEQYF | TGCAGCGTTCCAGGTTTGGACGAGCAGTACTTC
TRBJ2-3 | 15 | TRBD2 | . | TRBV6-1 | CASSVTSGVPGTQYF | TGTGCCAGCAGCGTGACTAGCGGGGTACCAGGTACGCAGTATTTT
TRBJ2-1 | 14 | TRBD2 | . | TRBV28 | CKAGGPGSYNEQFF | TGTAAAGCGGGAGGGCCAGGTTCCTACAATGAGCAGTTCTTC
TRBJ1-1 | 15 | . | . | TRBV30 | CAWSRDRSFNTEAFF | TGTGCCTGGAGTCGAGACAGATCATTTAACACTGAAGCTTTCTTT
TRBJ1-2 | 17 | . | few | TRBV6-8 | CASSYLRLGNSNYGYTF | TGTGCCAGCAGTTACCTTCGACTAGGGAATTCTAACTATGGCTACACCTTC
TRBJ1-4 | 16 | . | . | TRBV27 | CASSFQGMATNEKLFF | TGTGCCAGCAGTTTCCAGGGTATGGCGACTAATGAAAAACTGTTTTTT
TRBJ1-5 | 16 | . | . | TRBV10-3 | CAISDRPASGNQPQHF | TGTGCCATCAGTGACCGTCCCGCAAGCGGCAATCAGCCCCAGCATTTT
TRBJ2-2 | 15 | . | once | TRBV5-1 | CASSLIESHAGELFF | TGCGCCAGCAGCTTGATAGAGAGTCATGCCGGGGAGCTGTTTTTT